This TCR beta chain originates from a study of tumor and adjacent non-tumor tissue in lung cancer (dated by TCRdb to 2017 to 2018). Turning to the overall study: Patients with adenocarcinoma (roughly 12), squamous cell carcinoma (2) and small cell lung cancer (1) were included in the cohort. Sequencing generated a total of 130,000,000 or so productive TCRbeta reads, averaging around 4.2 million reads per sample. For each patient, one tumor sample and one normal lung sample were taken, giving approximately 33 paired specimens that underwent TCRbeta CDR3 sequencing. The 15 or so patients were aged roughly 31 to 80 years, included approximately ten men and 5 women, and had TNM stage I to III disease. The study compared bulk TCRbeta repertoires from lung tumor tissue and matched distant non-tumor lung tissue of some 14 lung cancer patients. General study outcomes and caveats: TCR diversity (inverse Simpson) was significantly higher in tumor than in normal lung tissue (roughly 390 vs 170, P = 0.0075, Mann-Whitney U test). Peripheral blood was not sequenced, so blood TCRbeta repertoires were not examined in the lung cancer patients of the study. The top 100 clones made up a significantly larger cumulative share of the repertoire in normal lung than in tumor tissue. TCR diversity was significantly higher in younger patients, and higher tumor TCR diversity was associated with shorter overall and disease-free survival. The cohort had only about 16 patients, and the authors noted that larger samples and more detailed clinical data are needed. Neither the sequencing platform nor unique molecular identifiers are named or mentioned anywhere in the methods.

The method was multiplex PCR. Sequencing was performed on an Illumina HiSeq 2500. TCRbeta libraries were built by three rounds of nested PCR using primers (Table S4), following protocols modified from ARM-PCR. Before sequencing, PCR products of 200-500 bp were cut from the gel and purified using the QIAquick gel extraction kit. The study's processing was this. Reads were cleaned with Trimmomatic, merged with FLASH into complete CDR3 sequences, and assigned to V(D)J germline segments with MiTCR. Clonal diversity was calculated as the inverse Simpson's index using VDJtools. In-frame sequences lacking a premature stop codon were counted as productive reads. The public sequencing data were trimmed at Q25 with fastp and processed into clonotypes with MiXCR by TCRdb, which kept only in-frame beta chains. Under each unique CDR3 protein, matching rows form one entry showing the most common genes and DNA. These V and J calls rely on TCRdb rather than the paper's analysis. For this sample there are about 200,000 distinct CDR3 sequences; 60% to 85% appear just once. The top ten clonotypes cover around 25% of the sample.

The CDR3 runs 14 residues from the cysteine to the phenylalanine. Just the 42-base CDR3 DNA is kept, in frame starting at base 1. V is shortened by 5 bases, J by 8 bases, and the region joining them spans 19 bases. According to the germline V gene (reference sequence), CDR1 reads DFQATT and CDR2 reads SNEGSKA. RNA was isolated from bulk unsorted tissue, and RNA quality was assessed with a NanoDrop ND-1000 and an Agilent 2100. Newly diagnosed lung cancer patients without prior chemotherapy who had been admitted for thoracic surgery in China between August and November 2014 were enrolled as donors. Patients with previous radiotherapy or chemotherapy, or with another concurrent cancer, were excluded from the study. Surgical tissue pieces of about 1-2.1 cm3 were preserved in RNAlater solution and were kept at -80 degrees C until use. About this clonotype: Its antigen is unknown. Base qualities were left out, and no much larger clone turns up one base away.

Sequenced sample: lung tumor tissue. The clonotype comes from a man aged 55 to 69 with non-small cell lung cancer. The rearranged chain carries TRBV20-1 and TRBJ1-5; the D gene is possibly TRBD1, with 5 bases matching. The sequenced DNA: TGCAGTGCTCGCCGGTGCGGAGGACAAGAGCCCCAGCATTTT. This sequence encodes CSARRCGGQEPQHF.